This T cell receptor beta chain was profiled in a study of PD-1 blockade in classical Hodgkin lymphoma. Turning to the study itself: Nivolumab dosing for patients was 3 mg/kg, administered intravenously every 2 weeks. General study results and limits: Complete responders matched newly diagnosed patients in baseline diversity. Relapsed/refractory patients reportedly had lower baseline diversity than newly diagnosed patients.

CDR1 is SGHRS, CDR2 YFSETQ, per germline. V lost 5 bases, J lost 6 bases, and 9 bases stayed unmatched. This CDR3 contains 16 residues. Indicated time point: cycle 4 day 1 (C4D1), after 6 weeks of nivolumab. In every patient, relapse followed autologous stem cell transplantation, while exposure to brentuximab vedotin differed. Worth noting for this clone: Its antigen remains unidentified.

Here immunoSEQ multiplex PCR was the method, and the copy in TCRdb shows in-frame clones only, minus some. The table includes more than 85,000 clones, about 92% detected once. This specimen was peripheral blood mononuclear cells (PBMCs), taken before the fourth cycle of nivolumab. The rearrangement joins TRBV5-1 to TRBJ2-2, with TRBD2 matching over 11 bases. The origin of this receptor is a human donor with classical Hodgkin lymphoma. CDR3 in DNA: TGCGCCAGCAGAACCGGGACTAGCGGTCTACCCGGGGAGCTGTTTTTT. Translation gives CASRTGTSGLPGELFF.